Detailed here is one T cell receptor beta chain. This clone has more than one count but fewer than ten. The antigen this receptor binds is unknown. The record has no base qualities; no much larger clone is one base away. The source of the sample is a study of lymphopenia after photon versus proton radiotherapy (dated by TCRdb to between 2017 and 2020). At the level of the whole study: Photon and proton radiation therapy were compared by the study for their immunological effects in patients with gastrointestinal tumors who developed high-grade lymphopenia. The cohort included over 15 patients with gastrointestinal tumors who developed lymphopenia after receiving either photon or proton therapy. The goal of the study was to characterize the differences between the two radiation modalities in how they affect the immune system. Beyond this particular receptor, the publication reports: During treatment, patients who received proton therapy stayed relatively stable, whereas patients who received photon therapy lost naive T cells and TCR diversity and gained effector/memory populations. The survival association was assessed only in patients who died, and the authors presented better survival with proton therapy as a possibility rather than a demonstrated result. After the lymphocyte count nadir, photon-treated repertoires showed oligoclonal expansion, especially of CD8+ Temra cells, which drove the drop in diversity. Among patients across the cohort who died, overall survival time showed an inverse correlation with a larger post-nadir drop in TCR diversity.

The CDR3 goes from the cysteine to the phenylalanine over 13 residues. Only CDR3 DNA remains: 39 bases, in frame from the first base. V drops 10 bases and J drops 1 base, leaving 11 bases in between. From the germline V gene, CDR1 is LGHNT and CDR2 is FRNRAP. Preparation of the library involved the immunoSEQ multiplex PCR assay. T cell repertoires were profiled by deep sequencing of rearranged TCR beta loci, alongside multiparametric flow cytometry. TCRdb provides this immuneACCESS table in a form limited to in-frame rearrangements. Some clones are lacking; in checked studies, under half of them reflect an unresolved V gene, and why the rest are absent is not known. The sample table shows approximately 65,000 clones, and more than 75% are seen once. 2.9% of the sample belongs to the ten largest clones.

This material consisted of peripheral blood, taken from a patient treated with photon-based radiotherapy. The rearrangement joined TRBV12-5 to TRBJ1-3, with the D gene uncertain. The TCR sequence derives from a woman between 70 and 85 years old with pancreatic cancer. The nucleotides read TGTGCTACCCGCAGGAGATCTGGAAACACCATATATTTT. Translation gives CATRRRSGNTIYF. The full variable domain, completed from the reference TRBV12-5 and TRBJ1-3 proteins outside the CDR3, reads DARVTQTPRHKVTEMGQEVTMRCQPILGHNTVFWYRQTMMQGLELLAYFRNRAPLDDSGMPKDRFSAEMPDATLATLKIQPSEPRDSAVYFCATRRRSGNTIYFGEGSWLTVV.